The clone carrying this T cell receptor beta chain was seen many times. Its matching antigen is unknown. The data were obtained in a study of T cell repertoires in cytomegalovirus infection. Turning to the study itself: Shared public TCR beta signatures pointed to both CMV infection and a matching HLA type.

TCRdb recomputed calls from the reads with MiXCR, one row per CDR3 protein. In the table there are under 350,000 distinct CDR3 sequences, around 10% of which are singletons. Study results and caveats: Summed frequency of public TCR beta families distinguished CMV carriers with the relevant HLA.

From germline, CDR1 is SGHDN and CDR2 FVKESK. The ends were cut back, 1 base at V and 15 bases at J, with 16 bases in the middle. The CDR3 length is 13 residues. The chain joins TRBV14 to TRBJ2-1; no firm D call. This TCR derives from a human donor in good health (CMV status not recorded). Some clones in this sample may be carry-over from other donors' samples. The sequenced material came from PBMCs. CDR3 bases: TGTGCCAGCAGCCAAGTATCTTGGGCTGACGCGTTCTTC. It is translated as CASSQVSWADAFF.